These T cell receptor beta chains were read from a single sample in a study of shared clonotypes between healthy human individuals. Profiled with immunoSEQ multiplex PCR; TCRdb holds only in-frame clones, not every one. The sample includes 2,100,000 or so clones, almost 96% of them seen just once. Sequenced: naive CD4+ T cells sorted from blood. Every receptor here comes from a man between 18 and 35 years old in good health. CDR3s include the opening cysteine and the closing phenylalanine or tryptophan. A D gene is named only where the DNA matches it firmly. Size is omitted from some rows. Given values are once, few, many or a class for expanded clones.

TRBJ1-5	.	TRBV25-1	TRBD1	CASSEGNRGNSNQPQHF	TGTGCCAGCAGCGAAGGAAACAGGGGAAATAGCAATCAGCCCCAGCATTTT
TRBJ1-2	.	TRBV20-1	.	CSVNRDGGYTF	TGCAGTGTCAACAGGGACGGTGGCTACACCTTC
TRBJ2-7	.	TRBV7-9	.	CASSLSRNEQYF	TGTGCCAGCAGCTTGAGCAGAAACGAGCAGTACTTC
TRBJ2-7	once	TRBV4-2	TRBD1	CASSQEGQGLYEQYF	TGTGCCAGCAGCCAAGAGGGACAGGGCCTCTACGAGCAGTACTTC
TRBJ2-3	.	TRBV19	.	CASRSGNTDTQYF	TGTGCCAGTAGATCTGGGAACACAGATACGCAGTATTTT
TRBJ2-7	.	TRBV11-2	.	CASSLAGTPYEQYF	TGTGCCAGCAGCTTAGCAGGGACCCCTTACGAGCAGTACTTC
TRBJ2-7	.	TRBV5-1	.	CASSFGSSVGEQYF	TGCGCCAGCAGCTTCGGTAGTTCGGTCGGCGAGCAGTACTTC
TRBJ1-4	.	TRBV27	TRBD1	CASSLLGQRGEKLFF	TGTGCCAGCAGTTTATTGGGACAGCGAGGAGAAAAACTGTTTTTT
TRBJ2-7	.	TRBV28	.	CASSLTGWRSYEQYF	TGTGCCAGCAGTCTGACGGGATGGAGGTCCTACGAGCAGTACTTC
TRBJ1-6	.	TRBV18	.	CASSPQEIRGSNSPLHF	TGTGCCAGCTCACCGCAAGAGATAAGGGGTTCTAATTCACCCCTCCACTTT
TRBJ2-7	.	TRBV15	TRBD1	CATSRSGTGGVEQYF	TGTGCCACCAGCAGATCCGGGACAGGGGGTGTGGAGCAGTACTTC
TRBJ2-1	.	TRBV28	TRBD2	CASTYLVLRGGPDEQFF	TGTGCCAGCACCTATTTGGTTCTGCGGGGGGGCCCTGATGAGCAGTTCTTC
TRBJ1-6	.	TRBV6-5	.	CASRASSYNSPLHF	TGTGCCAGCAGGGCCTCTTCATATAATTCACCCCTCCACTTT
TRBJ2-2	.	TRBV5-1	.	CASSLEGTGELFF	TGCGCCAGCAGCCTCGAGGGGACCGGGGAGCTGTTTTTT
TRBJ1-4	.	TRBV30	.	CAWSALAGSNEKLFF	TGTGCCTGGAGTGCTCTGGCCGGTTCTAATGAAAAACTGTTTTTT
TRBJ1-1	.	TRBV30	TRBD1	CAWSLGGGLGTEAFF	TGTGCCTGGAGTTTAGGGGGCGGATTGGGCACTGAAGCTTTCTTT
TRBJ2-1	.	TRBV6-6	TRBD2	CASTLAGGYNEQFF	TGTGCCAGCACATTAGCGGGAGGGTACAATGAGCAGTTCTTC
TRBJ1-2	.	TRBV29-1	.	CSVVGRNLGGNYGYTF	TGCAGCGTTGTAGGGAGGAATTTGGGGGGCAATTATGGCTACACCTTC
TRBJ2-7	.	TRBV30	TRBD1	CAWSGQGARYEQYF	TGTGCCTGGAGTGGACAGGGGGCTCGGTACGAGCAGTACTTC
TRBJ2-7	.	TRBV10-3	TRBD2	CAISVLAGASYEQYF	TGTGCCATCAGTGTATTAGCGGGAGCCTCCTACGAGCAGTACTTC
TRBJ2-3	.	TRBV18	.	CASRRANTGNTDTQYF	TGTGCCAGTCGCAGGGCGAATACTGGGAACACAGATACGCAGTATTTT
TRBJ2-3	.	TRBV6-1	TRBD2	CASRTSGFPTDTQYF	TGTGCCAGCAGGACTAGCGGGTTCCCCACAGATACGCAGTATTTT
TRBJ2-1	.	TRBV10-2	TRBD2	CASRRTSGGPGSYNEQFF	TGCGCCAGCAGGCGGACTAGCGGGGGGCCTGGCTCCTACAATGAGCAGTTCTTC
TRBJ1-5	once	TRBV10-3	.	CAISESIRGDSNQPQHF	TGTGCCATCAGTGAGTCGATAAGGGGTGACAGCAATCAGCCCCAGCATTTT
TRBJ2-4	.	TRBV6-5	.	CASSYDGRWGIQYF	TGTGCCAGCAGTTACGACGGCAGGTGGGGCATTCAGTACTTC
TRBJ2-1	.	TRBV2	TRBD1	CASTEGQGTYNEQFF	TGTGCCAGCACCGAGGGACAGGGCACTTACAATGAGCAGTTCTTC
TRBJ2-4	.	TRBV28	.	CASSLGQLAKNIQYF	TGTGCCAGCTCCCTCGGACAGCTAGCCAAAAACATTCAGTACTTC
TRBJ1-4	.	TRBV7-3	.	CASSGDENEKLFF	TGTGCCAGCAGCGGGGATGAGAATGAAAAACTGTTTTTT
TRBJ2-1	once	TRBV12-2	.	CASRLGLGLAGNNEQFF	TGTGCAAGTCGCTTAGGATTGGGACTAGCGGGAAACAATGAGCAGTTCTTC
TRBJ2-7	.	TRBV5-6	TRBD2	CASSVAGGSNEQYF	TGTGCCAGCAGCGTAGCGGGAGGGTCCAACGAGCAGTACTTC
TRBJ2-5	.	TRBV6-5	.	CASSYRPSQETQYF	TGTGCCAGCAGTTACCGGCCGAGTCAAGAGACCCAGTACTTC
TRBJ1-4	.	TRBV30	.	CAWSVTVSNEKLFF	TGTGCCTGGAGTGTAACAGTCTCTAATGAAAAACTGTTTTTT
TRBJ2-3	.	TRBV9	TRBD2	CASSVGLAGGTSTDTQYF	TGTGCCAGCAGCGTGGGACTAGCGGGGGGAACTAGCACAGATACGCAGTATTTT
TRBJ2-5	.	TRBV5-1	.	CASSFALQETQYF	TGCGCCAGCAGCTTCGCGTTACAAGAGACCCAGTACTTC
TRBJ2-7	.	TRBV5-1	.	CASSSGSGYEQYF	TGCGCCAGCAGCTCCGGTTCCGGCTACGAGCAGTACTTC
TRBJ1-5	.	TRBV11-2	.	CASSLDGGRNQPQHF	TGTGCCAGCAGCTTAGATGGCGGGCGCAATCAGCCCCAGCATTTT
TRBJ1-1	few	TRBV19	.	CASSRTTEAFF	TGTGCCAGTAGCAGGACCACTGAAGCTTTCTTT
TRBJ1-1	.	TRBV18	.	CASSRGPQLGTEAFF	TGTGCCAGCTCACGAGGCCCACAACTGGGCACTGAAGCTTTCTTT
TRBJ1-3	.	TRBV6-5	.	CASRSTGLGNTIYF	TGTGCCAGCAGGTCTACAGGGCTCGGAAACACCATATATTTT
TRBJ2-2	.	TRBV6-5	.	CASRVADTNTGELFF	TGTGCCAGCAGGGTAGCGGACACGAACACCGGGGAGCTGTTTTTT
TRBJ2-1	.	TRBV10-3	TRBD1	CAISGQGSSYNEQFF	TGTGCCATCAGTGGACAGGGGAGCTCCTACAATGAGCAGTTCTTC
TRBJ1-1	once	TRBV19	.	CASSMAGEAFF	TGTGCCAGTAGTATGGCAGGGGAAGCTTTCTTT
TRBJ2-3	.	TRBV27	.	CASSSQGDTQYF	TGTGCCAGCAGTTCACAGGGAGATACGCAGTATTTT
TRBJ2-3	.	TRBV11-2	TRBD2	CASSPVGRGGYTDTQYF	TGTGCCAGCAGCCCTGTCGGGCGGGGGGGGTACACAGATACGCAGTATTTT
TRBJ1-2	.	TRBV4-1	.	CASSQGPVGYGYTF	TGCGCCAGCAGCCAGGGACCCGTGGGCTATGGCTACACCTTC
TRBJ2-2	.	TRBV30	TRBD2	CAWSPRRRGGRGELFF	TGTGCCTGGAGCCCGCGAAGGCGGGGGGGGCGCGGGGAGCTGTTTTTT
TRBJ2-5	.	TRBV7-7	TRBD2	CASSGWDGGIETQYF	TGTGCTAGCAGCGGCTGGGACGGGGGGATTGAGACCCAGTACTTC
TRBJ1-2	.	TRBV18	.	CASSPYSGTAANYGYTF	TGTGCCAGCTCACCATATTCCGGGACCGCGGCTAACTATGGCTACACCTTC
TRBJ2-2	.	TRBV7-2	TRBD1	CASSSGQAPLGELFF	TGTGCCAGCAGCTCAGGACAGGCTCCCCTTGGGGAGCTGTTTTTT
TRBJ1-1	.	TRBV10-3	.	CAISEAGPVTEAFF	TGTGCCATCAGTGAGGCAGGGCCGGTAACTGAAGCTTTCTTT
TRBJ2-3	.	TRBV7-2	TRBD2	CASSPSGIFSTDTQYF	TGTGCCAGCAGCCCCAGCGGGATTTTTAGCACAGATACGCAGTATTTT